The sequence of this TCR beta chain was determined in a study of blood T cell repertoires in COVID-19. The overall study: Donors in the United States, Italy and Spain gave samples during acute or convalescent COVID-19. PBMCs, B-cell-depleted T cells, or T cells provided the cDNA or gDNA that made up the material.

Sequencing was performed with immunoSEQ multiplex PCR; in TCRdb, only in-frame clones are kept and a portion is missing. The sample has around 210,000 clones; around four fifths are singletons. The material sequenced was peripheral blood. This clonotype was obtained from a man aged 55 to 70 with COVID-19, enrolled during active disease.

The CDR3 DNA sequence: TGTGCCAGCAGCCAAGGCAGGGGGTTATTCTACGAGCAGTACTTC. It yields the protein CASSQGRGLFYEQYF. J is TRBJ2-7 and V is TRBV3-1 (or the pseudogene TRBV3-2); TRBD1 matches 7 bases. Germline assignment: CDR1 LGHDT and CDR2 YNNKEL (reference sequence). The CDR3 is made up of 15 amino acids. Unmatched junction bases numbered 6, after V lost 1 base and J lost 3 bases.